This T cell receptor (beta chain) was recorded in a study of shared clonotypes between healthy human individuals. Comment on this clone: Other DNA sequences of this sample code for an identical CDR3.

V was trimmed by 6 bases and J by 2 bases, leaving 13 bases between them. The CDR3 runs 15 residues. The germline CDR1 and CDR2 sequences are MDHEN and SYDVKM. Generated by immunoSEQ multiplex PCR, the TCRdb table keeps only in-frame clones and is missing some. The data show 2 million to 2.5 million clones, with 85% to 95% seen just once and 0.3% to 0.4% held by the top ten. V usage is TRBV28 and J usage is TRBJ1-4; no firm D call. The source material was naive CD4+ T cells from PBMCs. Described subset: CD45RA+ positively selected. The TCR was taken from a man younger than 35 in good health. Some clones in this sample may be carry-over from other donors' samples. CDR3 coding DNA: TGTGCCAGCAGCCCAACGGGCGCGACTAATGAAAAACTGTTTTTT. The encoded protein is CASSPTGATNEKLFF.